Each of the 23 T cell receptor beta chains below was sequenced from the same sample in a study of OX40 agonist ivuxolimab in advanced cancers. TCRdb's copy holds only in-frame clones and misses some; the assay was immunoSEQ multiplex PCR. The sample has fewer than 85,000 clones, 85% to 95% seen once. Sample: CD4+ or CD8+ T cells sorted from blood, taken in a trial of the OX40 agonist ivuxolimab. All receptors come from an adult with an advanced solid tumor such as melanoma, head and neck, liver or kidney cancer.

The V gene is TRBV7-6, the J gene TRBJ2-3; D ambiguous. Germline V gene lookup returns CDR1 SGHVS and CDR2 FNYEAQ. The CDR3 runs to 12 residues. V lost 4 bases and J lost 0, with 2 bases in between. The CDR3 sequence is CASSSSTDTQYF. The CDR3 coding sequence is TGTGCCAGCAGCTCTAGCACAGATACGCAGTATTTT.

This clone was observed once. The chain couples TRBV19 to TRBJ1-1; no firm D call. Per the germline V gene, CDR1 is LNHDA and CDR2 is SQIVND (reference sequence). V was pared by 4 bases and J by 6 bases, with 12 bases between. The CDR3 is 13 residues long. CDR3 region: CASSRLGFSEAFF. CDR3 DNA sequence: TGTGCCAGTAGTAGACTGGGGTTCTCTGAAGCTTTCTTT.

The chain links TRBV5-1 to TRBJ1-2; no clear D gene. The CDR3 is made up of 15 amino acids. Trimming left V 0 bases short and J 4 bases short, with 13 bases between. CDR1 is SGHRS and CDR2 is YFSETQ in the germline V gene. The DNA of the CDR3 is TGCGCCAGCAGCTTGGATCTCCCCTCGCTCTATGGCTACACCTTC. It yields the protein CASSLDLPSLYGYTF.

This sequence joins TRBV19 and TRBJ1-4, with D possibly TRBD1 on 5 matching bases. The CDR3 covers 17 residues. V was cut by 5 bases and J by 4 bases, with 20 bases left in between. Germline CDR1 and CDR2: LNHDA and SQIVND (reference sequence). CDR3 loop: CASSPRDGLQINEKLFF. The DNA for the CDR3 is TGTGCCAGTAGTCCAAGGGACGGCCTACAAATTAATGAAAAACTGTTTTTT.

On this clone itself: Other DNA sequences within the sample encode an identical CDR3. The chain joins TRBV9 to TRBJ2-7, with D possibly matching TRBD1 (5 bases). The CDR3 is 12 residues long. Per germline, CDR1 SGDLS and CDR2 YYNGEE. With 4 bases removed from V and 4 bases from J, the gap between germline ends came to 9 bases. The CDR3 DNA follows: TGTGCCAGCAGCCAAGACAGTTACGAGCAGTACTTC. Amino acid sequence: CASSQDSYEQYF.

CDR3 amino acids: CASSLSIVGTGPGNTEAFF. CDR3 in DNA: TGTGCCAGCAGTTTATCTATCGTAGGGACAGGGCCGGGGAACACTGAAGCTTTCTTT. This chain joins TRBV27 and TRBJ1-1; 9 bases line up with TRBD1. Looked up from germline, CDR1 is MNHEY and CDR2 is SMNVEV (reference sequence). J lost 1 base, V lost 0 bases, and 12 bases had no gene match. There are 19 residues in the CDR3.

V usage is TRBV13 and J usage is TRBJ2-5; 14 nucleotides agree with TRBD2. J gave up 1 base and V 2 bases, and 6 bases lay outside the gene matches. The CDR3 contains 18 residues. The V gene's germline CDR1 is PRHDT and CDR2 FYEKMQ (reference sequence). The CDR3 spells CASSLRTSGGTPQETQYF. For the CDR3, the DNA is TGTGCCAGCAGCTTACGGACTAGCGGGGGGACCCCCCAAGAGACCCAGTACTTC.

This chain joins TRBV7-6 and TRBJ2-1; no reliable D call. Per germline, CDR1 SGHVS and CDR2 FNYEAQ. CDR3 size: 13 residues. V lost 0 bases and J 9 bases, leaving 9 bases between the germline ends. CDR3 residues: CASSLAALGEQFF. CDR3 bases: TGTGCCAGCAGCTTAGCGGCGTTGGGTGAGCAGTTCTTC.

The V gene is TRBV2, the J gene TRBJ2-3, with a weak D call TRBD2 (6 bases). Trimming shortened V by 8 bases and J by 4 bases, and 25 bases separated the two germline ends. The CDR3 loop spans 17 amino acids. Germline CDR1 reads SNHLY; CDR2 reads FYNNEI. The CDR3 DNA reads as TGTGCCAGCTACCGAGACGAACAGAAAAGGGAGGCAGATACGCAGTATTTT. Protein: CASYRDEQKREADTQYF.

This chain links TRBV4-1 with TRBJ2-7; 9 bases match TRBD1. CDR1 is MGHRA and CDR2 is YSYEKL in the germline V gene. Germline trimming cut 1 base from V and 2 bases from J; bases unmatched to any gene: 3. The CDR3 totals 15 residues. The DNA of the CDR3 is TGCGCCAGCAGCCAAGTGGGACAGGGACCCTACGAGCAGTACTTC. This codes for CASSQVGQGPYEQYF.

The chain carries TRBV2 and TRBJ2-7; D not certain. Germline CDR1 and CDR2: SNHLY and FYNNEI. CDR3 size: 11 residues. Trimming removed 9 bases at V and 2 bases at J, with 8 bases between. The CDR3 region is CASSTTYEQYF. The CDR3 nucleotides are TGTGCCAGTAGCACCACCTACGAGCAGTACTTC. The full variable domain, with the rest looked up from reference TRBV2 and TRBJ2-7, is EPEVTQTPSHQVTQMGQEVILRCVPISNHLYFYWYRQILGQKVEFLVSFYNNEISEKSEIFDDQFSVERPDGSNFTLKIRSTKLEDSAMYFCASSTTYEQYFGPGTRLTVT.

The chain recombines TRBV6-6 with TRBJ1-2; D is ambiguous. CDR1 is MNHNY and CDR2 is SVGAGI in the germline V gene (reference sequence). CDR3 length equals 16 residues. CDR3 sequence (DNA): TGTACCACGCTCGAGGGAGCAATCAGGACTAACTATGGCTACACCTTC. It specifies CTTLEGAIRTNYGYTF.

The chain is built from TRBV6-1 and TRBJ1-5; perhaps TRBD1 as D (5 bases). Germline CDR1 reads MNHNS; CDR2 reads SASEGT. The V gene lost 2 bases and the J gene lost 6 bases, with 11 bases spanning the gap. The CDR3 length is 14 residues. CDR3 sequence: CASSETGGGQPQHF. CDR3 coding DNA: TGTGCCAGCAGTGAAACGGGGGGGGGTCAGCCCCAGCATTTT.

This chain links TRBV4-1 with TRBJ2-7; D perhaps matches TRBD1 (6 bases). The germline V and J ends were trimmed by 4 bases and 2 bases, with 18 bases remaining between them. CDR1 MGHRA and CDR2 YSYEKL come from the germline V gene. The CDR3 totals 16 residues. The CDR3 DNA sequence: TGCGCCAGCAGCCCACCGGTGCCGGACAGCCCCTACGAGCAGTACTTC. Residues: CASSPPVPDSPYEQYF.

Of note for this clone: A junction end diverges from the germline sequence, so it may reflect a read error. The chain recombines TRBV11-2 with TRBJ2-3, with 13 bases that match TRBD2. CDR3 length: 18 residues. From germline, CDR1 is SGHAT and CDR2 FQNNGV. This CDR3 reads CASSLALAGGPGTDTQYF. The CDR3, as DNA: TGTGCCAGCAGTTTAGCACTAGCGGGGGGGCCTGGCACAGATACGCAGTATTTT.

The gene calls are TRBV4-1 and TRBJ2-2; D gene unclear. V shed 1 base and J shed 7 bases, with 7 bases lying between them. Germline V gives CDR1 MGHRA, CDR2 YSYEKL. The CDR3 is made up of 13 amino acids. In DNA form, the CDR3 reads TGCGCCAGCAGCCAAGGCTGGGTCGGGGAGCTGTTTTTT. Its translation is CASSQGWVGELFF.

The V call is TRBV7-8, the J call TRBJ2-7, with D possibly TRBD2 on 5 matching bases. The CDR3 is made up of 15 amino acids. The V and J ends lost 1 base and 2 bases respectively, with 12 bases between them. Looked up from germline, CDR1 is SGHVS and CDR2 is FQNEAQ. The CDR3 bases are TGTGCCAGCAGCTTAGGAGGTCTGGGAGCCTACGAGCAGTACTTC. Translation gives CASSLGGLGAYEQYF.

J is TRBJ2-1 and V is TRBV7-6; 7 bases match TRBD1. There are 15 residues in the CDR3. Germline V gene lookup returns CDR1 SGHVS and CDR2 FNYEAQ. With V trimmed by 3 bases and J by 4 bases, 6 bases remained unmatched. CDR3 loop: CASSLTGTAYNEQFF. Written as DNA, the CDR3 is TGTGCCAGCAGCTTGACCGGGACAGCTTACAATGAGCAGTTCTTC.

The rearrangement uses TRBV29-1 and TRBJ1-1; TRBD1 is a possible D gene (5 bases). V was clipped by 4 bases and J by 0 bases, with 15 bases between them. CDR3 length: 15 amino acids. Germline V gene data show CDR1 as SQVTM and CDR2 as ANQGSEA. The CDR3 spells CSVVGGVSMNTEAFF. As DNA, the CDR3 is TGCAGCGTTGTCGGGGGGGTAAGCATGAACACTGAAGCTTTCTTT.

The CDR3 here is CASSHHLNHYEQYF. The CDR3 region has the DNA TGTGCCAGCAGCCATCACTTAAACCATTACGAGCAGTACTTC. V is TRBV11-2 and J is TRBJ2-7, with D uncertain. Between the trimmed V and J ends, which lost 5 bases and 4 bases, there was a span of 15 bases. The CDR3 totals 14 residues. Per the germline V gene, CDR1 is SGHAT and CDR2 is FQNNGV.

The chain has TRBV7-9 and TRBJ1-5, with unresolved D. Per the germline V gene, CDR1 is SEHNR and CDR2 is FQNEAQ (reference sequence). Between the trimmed V and J ends, which lost 5 bases and 0 bases, there was a span of 8 bases. This CDR3 has 14 amino acids. The CDR3 nucleotides read TGTGCCAGCAGCCCCGACAATAGCAATCAGCCCCAGCATTTT. Encoded protein: CASSPDNSNQPQHF.

The chain is built from TRBV19 and TRBJ1-1; 11 bases fit TRBD1. Germline values: CDR1 LNHDA, CDR2 SQIVND (reference sequence). V trimming: 7 bases; J trimming: 1 base; junction bases outside the gene matches: 5. This CDR3 contains 15 residues. The CDR3 region has the DNA TGTGCCAGTACCCTGGGACAGGGGGGGAACACTGAAGCTTTCTTT. The encoded protein is CASTLGQGGNTEAFF.

This chain uses TRBV5-1 with TRBJ2-1; D possibly corresponds to TRBD2 (5 bases). V was clipped by 3 bases and J by 2 bases, with 21 bases between them. From germline, CDR1 is SGHRS and CDR2 YFSETQ. The CDR3 sequence is 18 residues long. CDR3 residues: CASSSRGWATETYNEQFF. The DNA for the CDR3 is TGCGCCAGCAGCTCTAGAGGGTGGGCAACCGAAACCTACAATGAGCAGTTCTTC.